The TCR beta chain under discussion was sequenced for a study of T-cell memory formation after mild COVID-19. The wider study: Among the donors, TCR clusters were largely specific to each donor.

This clonotype was detected a few times. Its antigen is unidentified. Study outcomes and limitations: Balance between CD4 and CD8 was seen in clones contracting day 15 to 85, and a CD4+ lean was seen in later expanders. Cross-reactive memory seemingly joined, as some responding clones were found in pre-infection memory.

CDR1 is LNHNV, CDR2 YYDKDF, per germline (reference sequence). Trimming removed 8 bases from V and 1 base from J, with 11 bases in between. The CDR3 consists of 14 residues. 5'RACE with constant-segment primers built TCRalpha and TCRbeta cDNA libraries with UMIs. TCRdb analysed the 5' RACE reads with MiXCR anew, one entry per CDR3 protein. Seen here are 190,000 or so distinct CDR3 sequences, 20% to 25% observed once, and the top ten hold more than 20%. Source material: PBMCs or a T cell subset sorted from them (not recorded which). The V gene is TRBV15, the J gene TRBJ2-2, with D unresolved. The TCR sequence derives from an adult woman who had mild COVID-19 (a few samples of this study predate the infection). Cell type and time point are not known. This CDR3 is CATSGRRNTGELFF. CDR3 DNA: TGTGCCACCTCCGGACGGAGGAACACCGGGGAGCTGTTTTTT.